This is a list of T cell receptor beta chains from one sample in a study of blood T cell repertoires in COVID-19. Here immunoSEQ multiplex PCR was the method, and the copy in TCRdb shows in-frame clones only, minus some. The sample includes about 360,000 clones, about 90% of them seen just once. Sequenced input: PBMCs or T cells enriched from blood (not recorded which). All receptors derive from a man aged 35 to 55 in a cohort exposed to, infected with or recovered from COVID-19 (not recorded which). Each CDR3 is given with its conserved first and last residue. The order of the fields is J gene, CDR3 length, clone size, V gene, D gene, CDR3 protein, CDR3 DNA. The D gene is left open where the match is weak. Part of the rows lack a size; the others show once, few, many or a class for expanded clones.

J: TRBJ2-1
length: 14
size: -
V: TRBV5-1
D: TRBD1
CDR3: CASSRQGVINEQFF
DNA: TGCGCCAGCAGTCGGCAGGGGGTCATCAATGAGCAGTTCTTC

J: TRBJ2-3
length: 13
size: -
V: TRBV5-1
D: -
CDR3: CATSQGSTDTQYF
DNA: TGCGCCACCTCTCAGGGCAGCACAGATACGCAGTATTTT

J: TRBJ2-5
length: 15
size: -
V: TRBV5-6
D: -
CDR3: CASSLGLGLQETQYF
DNA: TGTGCCAGCAGCTTGGGATTGGGACTCCAAGAGACCCAGTACTTC

J: TRBJ2-7
length: 15
size: -
V: TRBV5-1
D: TRBD2
CDR3: CASSSGGGGDYEQYF
DNA: TGCGCCAGCAGCTCGGGGGGTGGCGGAGATTACGAGCAGTACTTC

J: TRBJ2-7
length: 17
size: -
V: TRBV7-8
D: -
CDR3: CASSLGPPKLVTYEQYF
DNA: TGTGCCAGCAGCTTAGGGCCCCCTAAACTAGTTACCTACGAGCAGTACTTC

J: TRBJ1-2
length: 15
size: -
V: TRBV27
D: TRBD1
CDR3: CASSIDRGKNYGYTF
DNA: TGTGCCAGCAGTATCGACAGGGGGAAAAACTATGGCTACACCTTC

J: TRBJ2-2
length: 15
size: -
V: TRBV11-3
D: -
CDR3: CASSLRGANTGELFF
DNA: TGTGCCAGCAGCTTACGGGGGGCAAACACCGGGGAGCTGTTTTTT

J: TRBJ1-5
length: 14
size: -
V: TRBV27
D: -
CDR3: CASSGAGQNQPQHF
DNA: TGTGCCAGCAGCGGTGCAGGACAAAATCAGCCCCAGCATTTT

J: TRBJ2-3
length: 15
size: -
V: TRBV27
D: -
CDR3: CASSFRGSPKDTQYF
DNA: TGTGCCAGCAGTTTTAGAGGGAGTCCCAAAGATACGCAGTATTTT

J: TRBJ1-4
length: 15
size: -
V: TRBV5-1
D: TRBD1
CDR3: CASSVGDRDNEKLFF
DNA: TGCGCCAGCAGCGTTGGGGACAGGGACAATGAAAAACTGTTTTTT

J: TRBJ1-5
length: 15
size: -
V: TRBV27
D: -
CDR3: CASSLFGGESQPQHF
DNA: TGTGCCAGCAGTTTGTTCGGGGGGGAAAGTCAGCCCCAGCATTTT

J: TRBJ1-2
length: 15
size: -
V: TRBV9
D: -
CDR3: CASSVGRRLNYGYTF
DNA: TGTGCCAGCAGCGTAGGGAGGAGACTTAACTATGGCTACACCTTC

J: TRBJ1-2
length: 15
size: -
V: TRBV3-1/TRBV3-2
D: -
CDR3: CASSHGGGVFYGYTF
DNA: TGTGCCAGCAGCCATGGCGGGGGCGTATTCTATGGCTACACCTTC

J: TRBJ1-3
length: 14
size: -
V: TRBV7-8
D: -
CDR3: CASSLGSGRNTIYF
DNA: TGTGCCAGCAGCTTAGGGTCAGGGAGAAACACCATATATTTT

J: TRBJ2-1
length: 15
size: -
V: TRBV4-1
D: -
CDR3: CASSQGNSLGNEQFF
DNA: TGCGCCAGCAGCCAAGGAAACAGTTTGGGCAATGAGCAGTTCTTC

J: TRBJ1-2
length: 14
size: many
V: TRBV5-1
D: -
CDR3: CASSPQGSGYGYTF
DNA: TGCGCCAGCAGCCCCCAGGGGAGCGGCTATGGCTACACCTTC

J: TRBJ2-5
length: 18
size: -
V: TRBV27
D: TRBD2
CDR3: CASSLYLSGSGRQETQYF
DNA: TGTGCCAGCAGTTTATACCTCTCCGGTAGCGGGAGACAAGAGACCCAGTACTTC

J: TRBJ1-2
length: 15
size: once
V: TRBV6-1
D: -
CDR3: CASSEYGRGSYGYTF
DNA: TGTGCCAGCAGTGAATATGGGAGGGGCTCCTATGGCTACACCTTC

J: TRBJ2-2
length: 16
size: -
V: TRBV10-3
D: TRBD2
CDR3: CATWEREATNTGELFF
DNA: TGTGCCACCTGGGAGCGGGAGGCTACGAACACCGGGGAGCTGTTTTTT

J: TRBJ1-4
length: 16
size: -
V: TRBV15
D: TRBD1
CDR3: CATSGRFGQGVEKLFF
DNA: TGTGCCACCAGCGGAAGATTCGGACAGGGTGTTGAAAAACTGTTTTTT

J: TRBJ1-4
length: 13
size: once
V: TRBV29-1
D: -
CDR3: CSVAGGFGEKLFF
DNA: TGCAGCGTGGCGGGGGGCTTCGGTGAAAAACTGTTTTTT

J: TRBJ1-1
length: 14
size: -
V: TRBV30
D: -
CDR3: CAGHRADLNTEAFF
DNA: TGTGCCGGCCACAGGGCGGACTTGAACACTGAAGCTTTCTTT

J: TRBJ1-1
length: 12
size: -
V: TRBV27
D: TRBD1
CDR3: CASSVTGTEAFF
DNA: TGTGCCAGCAGTGTGACAGGGACTGAAGCTTTCTTT

J: TRBJ2-3
length: 15
size: -
V: TRBV11-2
D: TRBD1
CDR3: CASSPGQIDTDTQYF
DNA: TGTGCCAGCAGCCCGGGACAGATAGACACAGATACGCAGTATTTT

J: TRBJ2-3
length: 14
size: -
V: TRBV3-1/TRBV3-2
D: -
CDR3: CASSPPSGTDTQYF
DNA: TGTGCCAGCAGCCCCCCTAGCGGCACAGATACGCAGTATTTT

J: TRBJ1-3
length: 16
size: -
V: TRBV7-2
D: -
CDR3: CASSQIPKISGNTIYF
DNA: TGTGCCAGCAGCCAGATCCCGAAGATCTCTGGAAACACCATATATTTT

J: TRBJ1-5
length: 15
size: -
V: TRBV4-1
D: -
CDR3: CASSQDGAINQPQHF
DNA: TGCGCCAGCAGCCAAGATGGGGCCATAAATCAGCCCCAGCATTTT

J: TRBJ1-2
length: 15
size: once
V: TRBV7-9
D: TRBD1
CDR3: CASSLFGGQNYGYTF
DNA: TGTGCCAGCAGCTTATTTGGGGGACAGAACTATGGCTACACCTTC

J: TRBJ2-3
length: 14
size: -
V: TRBV6-1
D: -
CDR3: CASSETGRADTQYF
DNA: TGTGCCAGCAGTGAAACAGGTCGCGCAGATACGCAGTATTTT

J: TRBJ1-1
length: 13
size: -
V: TRBV19
D: TRBD1
CDR3: CASARQGDTEAFF
DNA: TGTGCCAGCGCAAGACAGGGTGACACTGAAGCTTTCTTT

J: TRBJ1-3
length: 15
size: -
V: TRBV5-6
D: TRBD1
CDR3: CASSLVGTAGNTIYF
DNA: TGTGCCAGCAGCTTGGTGGGGACAGCGGGAAACACCATATATTTT

J: TRBJ2-4
length: 13
size: once
V: TRBV30
D: -
CDR3: CAWSVLNENIQYF
DNA: TGTGCCTGGAGTGTACTAAACGAAAACATTCAGTACTTC

J: TRBJ2-7
length: 15
size: -
V: TRBV5-1
D: TRBD2
CDR3: CASTSSGNQRYEQYF
DNA: TGCGCCAGCACCTCTAGCGGGAACCAGCGTTACGAGCAGTACTTC

J: TRBJ1-5
length: 14
size: -
V: TRBV2
D: -
CDR3: CASSDRVRNQPQHF
DNA: TGTGCCAGCAGTGACAGGGTCCGCAATCAGCCCCAGCATTTT

J: TRBJ1-1
length: 15
size: -
V: TRBV18
D: -
CDR3: CASSPLQEMNTEAFF
DNA: TGTGCCAGCTCACCACTCCAGGAAATGAACACTGAAGCTTTCTTT

J: TRBJ2-3
length: 15
size: -
V: TRBV5-1
D: TRBD2
CDR3: CATHSGGLGADTQYF
DNA: TGCGCCACCCACTCTGGGGGACTAGGCGCAGATACGCAGTATTTT

J: TRBJ1-5
length: 18
size: -
V: TRBV19
D: TRBD1
CDR3: CASSIRGQGRSSNQPQHF
DNA: TGTGCCAGTAGTATTAGGGGACAGGGGCGATCCTCTAATCAGCCCCAGCATTTT

J: TRBJ2-1
length: 16
size: -
V: TRBV27
D: TRBD2
CDR3: CASSKGASGRGNEQFF
DNA: TGTGCCAGCAGCAAGGGGGCTAGCGGGAGAGGCAATGAGCAGTTCTTC

J: TRBJ1-4
length: 15
size: -
V: TRBV5-1
D: -
CDR3: CASSLVAGVNEKLFF
DNA: TGCGCCAGCAGCTTGGTTGCTGGAGTCAATGAAAAACTGTTTTTT

J: TRBJ2-7
length: 17
size: -
V: TRBV12-2
D: -
CDR3: CASRFRPSGRPSYEQYF
DNA: TGTGCAAGTCGCTTCCGACCGAGCGGGAGGCCTTCCTACGAGCAGTACTTC